This passage covers 18 T cell receptor beta chains from one sample sequenced in a study of metastatic and nonmetastatic thyroid tumors (TCRdb year 2020). Before undergoing thyroid surgery, none of the patients had been given any kind of treatment. The library was generated by PCR. For sequencing, an Illumina HiSeq 4000 was employed. In TCRdb, the public reads were trimmed at Q25 with fastp and aligned with MiXCR, with productive beta chains retained. The sample table holds 25,000 to 30,000 clones, of which 15% to 20% were seen once. The ten largest clones capture about 4.4% of the sample. Sample: blood. These receptors originate from a female donor with papillary thyroid cancer or a benign thyroid nodule (not recorded which). Some clones in this sample may be carry-over from other donors' samples.

A few counts support this clone. A single base separates this from a much larger clone, so it may be a read error. The chain combines TRBV6-1 with TRBJ2-3, with D uncertain. V lost 7 bases and J 4 bases, leaving 6 bases between the germline ends. This CDR3 spans 11 amino acids. Germline V lookup: CDR1 MNHNS, CDR2 SASEGT. The CDR3 DNA is TGTGCCAGCATCCACGCAGATACGCAGTATTTT. This sequence encodes CASIHADTQYF.

This clone was picked up many times. The chain employs TRBV7-2 and TRBJ2-7; TRBD2 matches at 14 bases. J lost 6 bases, V lost 3 bases, and 4 bases had no gene match. CDR3 length: 15 amino acids. Per the germline V gene, CDR1 is SGHTA and CDR2 is FQGNSA. The CDR3 reads CASSLTGTSGSEQYF. In DNA form, the CDR3 reads TGTGCCAGCAGCTTGACCGGGACTAGCGGGAGCGAGCAGTACTTC.

This clone was picked up a small number of times. The CDR3: CAASTRYEQYF. In DNA form, the CDR3 reads TGTGCCGCGTCGACCCGGTACGAGCAGTACTTC. The chain is built from TRBV28 and TRBJ2-7; D gene ambiguous. V was cut by 11 bases and J by 4 bases, with 12 bases left in between. The germline CDR1 and CDR2 sequences are MDHEN and SYDVKM. This CDR3 has 11 amino acids. The whole variable domain, filled in from reference TRBV28 and TRBJ2-7, reads DVKVTQSSRYLVKRTGEKVFLECVQDMDHENMFWYRQDPGLGLRLIYFSYDVKMKEKGDIPEGYSVSREKKERFSLILESASTNQTSMYLCAASTRYEQYFGPGTRLTVT.

This clone was seen at least ten times. The rearrangement links TRBV18 to TRBJ2-7; 7 bases match TRBD1. The CDR3 is made up of 14 amino acids. CDR1 is KGHSH and CDR2 is LQKENI in the germline V gene. Trimming took 2 bases from V and 4 from J; bases not matched to a gene: 5. CDR3 protein: CASSPGGQVYEQYF. CDR3 in DNA: TGTGCCAGCTCACCAGGCGGACAGGTGTACGAGCAGTACTTC.

The chain uses TRBV6-5 and TRBJ2-2; the D is unclear. Germline V gives CDR1 MNHEY, CDR2 SVGAGI. The CDR3 contains 12 residues. The V end lost 6 bases, the J end lost 7 bases, and 9 bases lay between the germline ends. The CDR3: CASRLFSGELFF. The CDR3 DNA reads as TGTGCCAGCAGATTATTTAGCGGGGAGCTGTTTTTT.

This clone was found a few times. The CDR3 here is CASSTSQDMGSPLHF. The CDR3 DNA reads as TGTGCCAGCTCAACCTCACAGGATATGGGGTCACCCCTCCACTTT. The gene calls are TRBV18 and TRBJ1-6, with D possibly matching TRBD1 (5 bases). Germline CDR1 is KGHSH and CDR2 is LQKENI. V shed 5 bases and J shed 10 bases, with 18 bases lying between them. The CDR3 contains 15 residues.

This clone was recorded many times. CDR3 nucleotide sequence: TGTGCCAGCAGTTATGGGAGATACAATGAGCAGTTCTTC. This translates into CASSYGRYNEQFF. This chain connects TRBV6-5 to TRBJ2-1; weak D call: TRBD2 (5 bases). Germline CDR1 is MNHEY and CDR2 is SVGAGI. Trimming left V 3 bases short and J 4 bases short, with 7 bases between. CDR3 length: 13 residues.

This clone was seen at least ten times. The CDR3 here is CASSVAVAGDVYEQYF. The CDR3 coding sequence is TGTGCCAGCAGCGTAGCTGTAGCGGGAGACGTATACGAGCAGTACTTC. The chain employs TRBV9 and TRBJ2-7; 9 bases are shared with TRBD2. The CDR3 spans 16 residues. Germline CDR1 is SGDLS and CDR2 is YYNGEE. Trimming took 0 bases from V and 4 from J; bases not matched to a gene: 8.

This clone appeared a single time. This sequence joins TRBV27 and TRBJ2-3, with D possibly matching TRBD2 (6 bases). This CDR3 spans 13 amino acids. V dropped 4 bases and J dropped 5 bases, with 10 bases sitting between them. CDR1 and CDR2 from the germline V gene are MNHEY and SMNVEV (reference sequence). CDR3 residues: CASSSWGEDTQYF. The CDR3 nucleotides are TGTGCCAGCAGTTCGTGGGGGGAAGATACGCAGTATTTT.

This clone was recorded many times. This rearrangement joins TRBV10-2 to TRBJ1-5; possible D gene TRBD1, 5 bases. Looked up from germline, CDR1 is WSHSY and CDR2 is SAAADI. The ends were cut back, 8 bases at V and 2 bases at J, with 10 bases in the middle. The length of the CDR3 is 13 residues. The CDR3 protein is CASQDNGNQPQHF. The CDR3 DNA is TGCGCCAGCCAGGACAACGGCAATCAGCCCCAGCATTTT.

This clone was recorded at least ten times. The genes are TRBV2 and TRBJ2-5; tentative D call: TRBD2 (7 bases). Trimming shortened V by 1 base and J by 4 bases, and 13 bases separated the two germline ends. Germline lookup yields CDR1 SNHLY and CDR2 FYNNEI. CDR3 size: 15 residues. The CDR3 protein is CASSEGGGAGETQYF. The CDR3 coding sequence is TGTGCCAGCAGTGAAGGGGGGGGCGCGGGAGAGACCCAGTACTTC.

This clone is labeled as medium-sized (0.01 to 0.1%). The chain joins TRBV25-1 to TRBJ1-2; D is perhaps TRBD1 (5 bases). Germline CDR1 reads MGHDK; CDR2 reads SYGVNS. This CDR3 comprises 14 residues. Trimming removed 1 base from V and 2 bases from J, with 8 bases in between. The CDR3 region has the DNA TGTGCCAGCAGTGAATGGGACTCAAACTATGGCTACACCTTC. Its translation is CASSEWDSNYGYTF.

The sample holds many counts of this clone. V usage is TRBV20-1 and J usage is TRBJ2-3, with 7 bases fitting TRBD1. CDR3 length: 14 residues. Germline assignment: CDR1 DFQATT and CDR2 SNEGSKA (reference sequence). V shed 4 bases, J shed 2 bases, and the junction held 6 bases outside the gene matches. DNA for the CDR3: TGCAGTGCTATACAGGGGATCGTCACAGATACGCAGTATTTT. This gives the protein CSAIQGIVTDTQYF.

This clone was observed many times. The chain has TRBV20-1 and TRBJ2-3; D remains ambiguous. The CDR3 length is 15 residues. Germline V CDR1 and CDR2: DFQATT, SNEGSKA (reference sequence). V was clipped by 0 bases and J by 0 bases, with 10 bases between them. The CDR3 sequence is CSARDRVLSTDTQYF. CDR3 coding DNA: TGCAGTGCTAGAGATAGGGTCCTTAGCACAGATACGCAGTATTTT.

The V and J genes are TRBV5-1 and TRBJ1-2; TRBD1 matches at 7 bases. CDR3 length equals 14 residues. With 6 bases clipped from V and 7 bases from J, the junction kept 12 bases outside the gene matches. CDR1 SGHRS and CDR2 YFSETQ come from the germline V gene. The CDR3 reads CASTPGLGGVGYTF. DNA for the CDR3: TGCGCCAGCACCCCAGGTCTAGGGGGCGTTGGCTACACCTTC.

The chain is built from TRBV4-1 and TRBJ2-7, with 7 nucleotides matching TRBD1. Per the germline V gene, CDR1 is MGHRA and CDR2 is YSYEKL. V shed 8 bases and J 0 bases; nucleotides not matched to a gene: 7. The CDR3 contains 14 residues. Written as DNA, the CDR3 is TGCGCCAGCGGAAAGACAGGGAGCTCCTACGAGCAGTACTTC. Translating it yields CASGKTGSSYEQYF.

This chain uses TRBV20-1 with TRBJ2-5; tentative D call: TRBD1 (6 bases). The germline V and J ends were trimmed by 5 bases and 0 bases, with 22 bases remaining between them. Germline CDR1 and CDR2: DFQATT and SNEGSKA (reference sequence). This CDR3 has 17 residues. The CDR3 loop reads CSAATPSGGRDQETQYF. For the CDR3, the DNA is TGCAGTGCTGCGACGCCTTCTGGGGGCCGTGACCAAGAGACCCAGTACTTC.

A word on this clone: The junction departs from the called germline gene at one end, perhaps through a read error. The chain couples TRBV7-9 to TRBJ2-2; D call uncertain. This CDR3 is built from 13 residues. CDR1 and CDR2 from the germline V gene are SEHNR and FQNEAQ (reference sequence). CDR3 coding DNA: TGTGCCAGCGGAGCGTCAAACACCTGGGATCTGTTTTTT. Protein sequence: CASGASNTWDLFF. Together with reference TRBV7-9 and TRBJ2-2, the CDR3 gives the full variable domain: DTGVSQNPRHKITKRGQNVTFRCDPISEHNRLYWYRQTLGQGPEFLTYFQNEAQLEKSRLLSDRFSAERPKGSFSTLEIQRTEQGDSAMYLCASGASNTWDLFFGEGSRLTVL.